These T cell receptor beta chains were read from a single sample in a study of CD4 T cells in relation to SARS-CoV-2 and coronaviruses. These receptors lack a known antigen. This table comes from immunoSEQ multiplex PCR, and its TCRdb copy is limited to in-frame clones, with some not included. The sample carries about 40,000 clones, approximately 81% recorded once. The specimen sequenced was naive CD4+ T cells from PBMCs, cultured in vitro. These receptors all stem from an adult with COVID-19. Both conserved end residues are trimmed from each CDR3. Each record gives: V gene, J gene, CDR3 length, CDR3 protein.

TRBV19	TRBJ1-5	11	ASRLEGMKPQH
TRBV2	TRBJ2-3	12	ASKLADSTDTQY
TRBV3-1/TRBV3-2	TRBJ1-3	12	ASSPSASGNTIY
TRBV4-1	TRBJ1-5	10	ASSQEYGPQH
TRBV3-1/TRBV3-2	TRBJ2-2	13	ASSQGLLNTGELF
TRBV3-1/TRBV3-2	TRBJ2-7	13	ASSQDPDRGYEQY
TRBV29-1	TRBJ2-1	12	SVRARGSYNEQF
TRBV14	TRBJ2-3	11	ASSQVSTDTQY
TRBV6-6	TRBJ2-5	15	ASSRKSLLAGAETQY
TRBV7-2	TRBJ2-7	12	ASSPGTSSYEQY
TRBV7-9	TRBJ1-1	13	ASSLGSLQDTEAF
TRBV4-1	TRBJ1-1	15	ASSQQGTVYRNTEAF
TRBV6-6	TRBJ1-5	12	ASPPRQGYQPQH
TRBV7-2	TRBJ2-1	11	ASSLTMDVEQF
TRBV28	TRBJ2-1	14	ASIFMGGSSYNEQF
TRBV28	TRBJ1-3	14	ASSIDREISGNTIY
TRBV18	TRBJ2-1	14	ASSQGLAGVGDEQF
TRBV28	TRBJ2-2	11	AGAGERTGELF
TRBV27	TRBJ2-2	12	ASSTKPNTGELF
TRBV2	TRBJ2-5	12	ASSPTAIQETQY
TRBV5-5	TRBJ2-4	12	ASSYRDAKNIQY
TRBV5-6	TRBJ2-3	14	ASTLVPGGPADTQY
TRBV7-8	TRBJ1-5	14	ASSTGDAGFEQPQH
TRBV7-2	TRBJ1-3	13	ASSPGGDSGNTIY
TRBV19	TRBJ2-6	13	ASSVQGAGANVLT
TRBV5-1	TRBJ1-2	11	ASSAGQTYGYT
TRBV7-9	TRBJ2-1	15	ASRRKIGLTKLHEQF
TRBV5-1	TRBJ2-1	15	ASSLVISGPVHNEQF
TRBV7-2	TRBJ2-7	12	ASSFYGSSYEQY
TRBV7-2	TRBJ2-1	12	ASSPLENLNEQF
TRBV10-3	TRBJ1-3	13	ATISGTGSGNTIY
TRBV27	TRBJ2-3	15	ASSLYRTQQITDTQY
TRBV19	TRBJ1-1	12	ASSIDAREPEAF
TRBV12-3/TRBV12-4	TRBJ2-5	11	ASSFTRQETQY
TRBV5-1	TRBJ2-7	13	ASSTGTSGNYEQY
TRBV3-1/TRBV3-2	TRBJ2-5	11	ASSQEVRETQY
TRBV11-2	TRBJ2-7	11	ASSRGQLYEQY
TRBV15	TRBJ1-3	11	ASRAISGNTIY
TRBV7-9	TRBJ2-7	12	ASSPSWGRDEQY
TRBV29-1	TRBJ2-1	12	SALLGLVYNEQF
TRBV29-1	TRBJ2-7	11	SAVQGGRNEQY
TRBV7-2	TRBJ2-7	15	ASSTSKGGLAYYEQY
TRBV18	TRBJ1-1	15	ASSPPWLVGRSTEAF
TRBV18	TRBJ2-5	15	ASSPVEIAGVGETQY
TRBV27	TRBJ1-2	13	ASRPGDREFYGYT
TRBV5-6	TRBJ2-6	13	ASSFESSGANVLT
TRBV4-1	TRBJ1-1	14	ASSASGQGLKTEAF
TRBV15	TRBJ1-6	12	ATSRDGEGVPLH
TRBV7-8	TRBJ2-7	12	ASSGRDSSYEQY
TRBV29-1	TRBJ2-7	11	SVDLGQGVRQY
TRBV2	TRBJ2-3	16	ASSESVEGWSSPDTQY
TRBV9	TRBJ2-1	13	ASSVGTSGYNEQF
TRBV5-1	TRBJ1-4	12	ASSVGATNEKLF